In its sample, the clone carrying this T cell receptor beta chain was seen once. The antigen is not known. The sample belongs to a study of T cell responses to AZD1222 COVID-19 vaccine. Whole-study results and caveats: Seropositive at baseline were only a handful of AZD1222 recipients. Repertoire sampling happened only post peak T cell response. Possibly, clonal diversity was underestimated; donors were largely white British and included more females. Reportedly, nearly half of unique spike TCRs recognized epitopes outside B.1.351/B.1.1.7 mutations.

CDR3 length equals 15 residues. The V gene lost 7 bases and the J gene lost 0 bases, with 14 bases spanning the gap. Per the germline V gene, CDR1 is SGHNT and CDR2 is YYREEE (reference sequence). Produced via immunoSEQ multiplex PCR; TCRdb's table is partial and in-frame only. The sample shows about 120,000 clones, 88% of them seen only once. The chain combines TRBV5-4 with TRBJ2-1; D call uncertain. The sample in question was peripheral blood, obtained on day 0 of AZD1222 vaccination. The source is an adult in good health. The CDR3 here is CASRVGTSSYNEQFF. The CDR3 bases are TGTGCCAGCCGAGTAGGTACGAGCTCCTACAATGAGCAGTTCTTC.